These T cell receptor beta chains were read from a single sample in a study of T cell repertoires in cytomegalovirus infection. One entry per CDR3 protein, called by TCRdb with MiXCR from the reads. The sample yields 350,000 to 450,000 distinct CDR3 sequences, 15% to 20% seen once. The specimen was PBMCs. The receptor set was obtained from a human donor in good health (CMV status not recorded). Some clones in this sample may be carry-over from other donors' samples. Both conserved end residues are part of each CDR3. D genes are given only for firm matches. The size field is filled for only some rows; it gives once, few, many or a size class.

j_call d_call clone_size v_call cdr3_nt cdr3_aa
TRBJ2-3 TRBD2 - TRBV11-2 TGTGCCAGCAGGACCATAGCGGGGGTGGGAGATACGCAGTATTTT CASRTIAGVGDTQYF
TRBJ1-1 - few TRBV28 TGTGCCAGCAGTTCCCCTGTTGGGGCTTTCTTT CASSSPVGAFF
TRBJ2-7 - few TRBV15 TGTGCCACCAGCAGAGACGGGGGCCTCTACGAGCAGTACTTC CATSRDGGLYEQYF
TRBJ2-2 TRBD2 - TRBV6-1 TGTGCCAGCGGCAGACGGAGGGGGAGCGGGAGGGCCGGGGCCGGGGAGCTGTTTTTT CASGRRRGSGRAGAGELFF
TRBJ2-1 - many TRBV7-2 TGTGCCAGCAGCCTTTTCACAGGGGAGCAGTTCTTC CASSLFTGEQFF
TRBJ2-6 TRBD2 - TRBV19 TGTGCCAGTAGTATTCGCCACCAGGGAGGGTACGTCCTGACTTTC CASSIRHQGGYVLTF
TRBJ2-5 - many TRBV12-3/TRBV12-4 TGTGCCAGCAGCGTGACAGGATTGATCGAGACCCAGTACTTC CASSVTGLIETQYF
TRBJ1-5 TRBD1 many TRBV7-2 TGTGCCAGCAGCTTAGTGAGGACAGGGCGCGGCAATCAGCCCCAGCATTTT CASSLVRTGRGNQPQHF
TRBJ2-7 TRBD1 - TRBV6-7 TGTGCCAGCAGTTACCCGGACAGGGTATACGAGCAGTACTTC CASSYPDRVYEQYF
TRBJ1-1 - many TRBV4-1 TGCGCCAGCAGCCAAGATAGCTGGGCAGGGATCCCTGATAAGGAAGCTTTCTTT CASSQDSWAGIPDKEAFF
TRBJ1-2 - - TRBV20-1 TGCAGTGCCCATTCCTCGGGGACGCGGTGGGGCTACACCTTC CSAHSSGTRWGYTF
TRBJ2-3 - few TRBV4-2 TGTGCCAGCAGCCAAGCACCGACCACCACAGATACGCAGTATTTT CASSQAPTTTDTQYF
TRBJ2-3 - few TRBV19 TGTGCCAGTAGTATCGGCCAGGGAACAGATACGCAGTATTTT CASSIGQGTDTQYF
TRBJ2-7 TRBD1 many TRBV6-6 TGTGCCAGCAGTCAGGACAGGGGGCGCGGCGAGCAGTACTTC CASSQDRGRGEQYF
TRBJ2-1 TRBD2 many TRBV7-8 TGTGCCAGCAGTAGAGCGGGAGTGTCCTACAATGAGCAGTTCTTC CASSRAGVSYNEQFF
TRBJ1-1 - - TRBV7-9 TGTGCCAGCAGGACAGAGAAGAACACTGAAGCTTTCTTT CASRTEKNTEAFF
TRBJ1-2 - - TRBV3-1 TGTGCCAGCAGCGGCATCGGCTACTATGGCTACACCTTC CASSGIGYYGYTF
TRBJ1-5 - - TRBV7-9 TGTGCCAGCAGCTTAGTAGCGCTTCAGCCCCAGCATTTT CASSLVALQPQHF
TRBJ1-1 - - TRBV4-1 TGTGCCAGCAGCCAAGATTTGGGGGATGCTTTCTTT CASSQDLGDAFF
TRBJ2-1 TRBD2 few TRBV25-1 TGTGCCAGCAGTGAATCCTTTAGCGGGGCTAACAATGAGCAGTTCTTC CASSESFSGANNEQFF
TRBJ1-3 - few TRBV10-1 TGCGCCAGCAGTGAGGTAGCTGGAAACACCATATATTTT CASSEVAGNTIYF
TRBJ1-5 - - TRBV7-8 TGTGCCAGCAGCCAATGGACGGATCAGCCCCAGCATTTT CASSQWTDQPQHF
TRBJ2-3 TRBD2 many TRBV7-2 TGTGCCAGCAGCTTAGGAGCGGGACTAGTGAGTTTGGCGCAGTATTTT CASSLGAGLVSLAQYF
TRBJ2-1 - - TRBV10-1 TGCGCCAGCAGTGACGGAAAGCGGCCGCCGGGGGATGAGCAGTTCTTC CASSDGKRPPGDEQFF
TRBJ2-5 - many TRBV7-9 TGTGCCAGCAGCTTATCAGGACAGACTCAAGAGACCCAGTACTTC CASSLSGQTQETQYF
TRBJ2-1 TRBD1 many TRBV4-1 TGCGCCAGCAGTCGGGGGACAGGGGCTTACAATGAGCAGTTCTTC CASSRGTGAYNEQFF
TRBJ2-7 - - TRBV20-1 TGCAGGCCCGTCGCCGAGCAGTACTTC CRPVAEQYF
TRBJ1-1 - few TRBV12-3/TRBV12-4 TGTGCCAGCAGTTTAGGGTTCGCTGAAGCTTTCTTT CASSLGFAEAFF
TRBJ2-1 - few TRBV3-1 TGTGCCAGCAGCCAACCAGTAGGGCGGGGTGAGCAGTTCTTC CASSQPVGRGEQFF
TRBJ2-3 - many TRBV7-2 TGTGCCAGCAGCTTAGGTCGGGGAGATACGCAGTATTTT CASSLGRGDTQYF
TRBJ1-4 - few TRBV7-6 TGTGCCAGCAGCTCGGGGAACTTAGGCGAAAAACTGTTTTTT CASSSGNLGEKLFF
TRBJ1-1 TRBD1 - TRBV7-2 TGTGCCAGCAGCCAAGCCGACAGGGGTTTTACTGAAGCTTTCTTT CASSQADRGFTEAFF
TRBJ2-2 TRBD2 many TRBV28 TGTGCCAGCAGACTAGCGGGGTACACCGGGGAGCTGTTTTTT CASRLAGYTGELFF
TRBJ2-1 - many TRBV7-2 TGTGCCAGCAGCTTAGGACTACTAGCTAAGAGCTCCTACAATGAGCAGTTCTTC CASSLGLLAKSSYNEQFF
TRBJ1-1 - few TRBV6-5 TGTGCCAGCAGTTACTCGCGGGACGTGGCCACTGAAGCTTTCTTT CASSYSRDVATEAFF
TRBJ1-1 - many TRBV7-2 TGTGCCAGCAGCTTAGGGGGGGGCCTGAACACTGAAGCTTTCTTT CASSLGGGLNTEAFF
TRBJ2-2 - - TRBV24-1 TGTGCCACCGAGACGAACACCGGGGAGCTGTTTTTT CATETNTGELFF
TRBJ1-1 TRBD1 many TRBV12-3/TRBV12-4 TGTGCCAGCAGTGCTCGGGACAGGGTTAACACTGAAGCTTTCTTT CASSARDRVNTEAFF
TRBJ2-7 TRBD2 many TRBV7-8 TGTGCCAGCAGCTTAGGAACTAGCGGGGTACTCTACCTCTACGAGCAGTACTTC CASSLGTSGVLYLYEQYF
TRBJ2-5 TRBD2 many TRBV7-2 TGTGCCAGCAGCTTAGTCAGACTAGCGGGCCAAGAGACCCAGTACTTC CASSLVRLAGQETQYF
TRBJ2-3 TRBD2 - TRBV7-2 TGTGCCAGCAGCTTTCCGGGACTAGCGGGACTCACGCAGTATTTT CASSFPGLAGLTQYF
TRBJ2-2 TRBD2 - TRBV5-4 TGTGCCAGCAGCCCGACTAGCGGGATAGTGGGCGGGGAGCTGTTTTTT CASSPTSGIVGGELFF
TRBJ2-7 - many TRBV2 TGTGCCAGCTATGGATCAATCGACTACGAGCAGTACTTC CASYGSIDYEQYF
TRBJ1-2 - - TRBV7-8 TGTGCCAGCAGCTTGGGTCCGGGGATGAACTATGGCTACACCTTC CASSLGPGMNYGYTF
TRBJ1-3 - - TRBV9 TGTGCCAGCAGCGTAGCTCGGGGATCCCGGAACACCATATATTTT CASSVARGSRNTIYF
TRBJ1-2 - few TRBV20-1 TGCAGTGCCCCCAACTATGGCTACACCTTC CSAPNYGYTF
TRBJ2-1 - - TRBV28 TGTGCCAGCAGTTTGAACAGTGTTGGGCAGTTCTTC CASSLNSVGQFF
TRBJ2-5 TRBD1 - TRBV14 TGTGCCAGCAGCTCTATCAGGGGGCTAGAGACCCAGTACTTC CASSSIRGLETQYF
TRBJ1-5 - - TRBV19 TGTGCCAGTAGGGCAGGAACCCTTAGCAATCAGCCCCAGCATTTT CASRAGTLSNQPQHF
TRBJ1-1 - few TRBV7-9 TGTGCCAGCAGCATCTGGAGGCGGGAAGCTTTCTTT CASSIWRREAFF
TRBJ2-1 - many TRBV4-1 TGCGCCAGCAGCCTGATAGGTGGCTCCCCGGGCTCCTACAATGAGCAGTTCTTC CASSLIGGSPGSYNEQFF
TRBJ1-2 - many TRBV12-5 TGTGCTAGTGCCATGACGGGTACAGATGGCTACACCTTC CASAMTGTDGYTF
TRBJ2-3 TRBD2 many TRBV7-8 TGTGCCAGCAGCTCAGCTAGCGGTACGCAGTATTTT CASSSASGTQYF
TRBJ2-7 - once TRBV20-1 TGCAGTGCTAGTGACACCGCAAGCTTCTCCTACGAGCAGTACTTC CSASDTASFSYEQYF
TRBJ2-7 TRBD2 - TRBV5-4 TGTGCCAGCAGCCCGGGGACTAGCGGGGGGGAGGAGCAGTACTTC CASSPGTSGGEEQYF
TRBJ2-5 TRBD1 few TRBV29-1 TGCAGCGGAACCACCGGGACAGTCGAAGAGACCCAGTACTTC CSGTTGTVEETQYF
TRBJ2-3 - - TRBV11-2 TGTGCCAGCAGCTTAGAGTTTTGGGAAGATACGCAGTATTTT CASSLEFWEDTQYF
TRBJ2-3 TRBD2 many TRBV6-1 TGTGCCAGCAGTTCTATCGGGGGGTCCACAGATACGCAGTATTTT CASSSIGGSTDTQYF
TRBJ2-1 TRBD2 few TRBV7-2 TGTGCCAGCAGCTTTCGACTAGCGGGAGGGTACAATGAGCAGTTCTTC CASSFRLAGGYNEQFF